A single T cell receptor beta chain is shown here with its context. The sample originates from a study of blood T cell repertoires in COVID-19. Profiling relied on immunoSEQ multiplex PCR, and the TCRdb table lists in-frame clones only, not all of them. The sample lists hundreds of thousands of clones, about 90% seen once, with approximately 1.4% in the top ten. This CDR3 has 14 residues. Trimming took 6 bases from V and 0 from J; bases not matched to a gene: 4. From germline, CDR1 is MNHEY and CDR2 SVGAGI. The TCR originated in a middle-aged woman who had recovered from COVID-19. The V and J genes are TRBV6-5 and TRBJ1-2; 7 bases line up with TRBD1. The sample was peripheral blood. Here the CDR3 DNA reads TGTGCCAGCAGGGGGGACAGAGCTAACTATGGCTACACCTTC. Translation: CASRGDRANYGYTF.